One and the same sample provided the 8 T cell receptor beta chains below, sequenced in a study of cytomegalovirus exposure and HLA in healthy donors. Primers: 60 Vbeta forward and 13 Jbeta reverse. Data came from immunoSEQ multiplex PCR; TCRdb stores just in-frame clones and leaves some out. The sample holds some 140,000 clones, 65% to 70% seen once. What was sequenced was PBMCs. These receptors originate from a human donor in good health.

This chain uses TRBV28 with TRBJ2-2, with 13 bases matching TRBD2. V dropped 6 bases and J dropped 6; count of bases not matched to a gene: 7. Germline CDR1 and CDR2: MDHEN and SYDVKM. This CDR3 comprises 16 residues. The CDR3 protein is CASRMTSGRSSGELFF. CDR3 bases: TGTGCCAGCAGGATGACTAGCGGGAGGTCATCCGGGGAGCTGTTTTTT.

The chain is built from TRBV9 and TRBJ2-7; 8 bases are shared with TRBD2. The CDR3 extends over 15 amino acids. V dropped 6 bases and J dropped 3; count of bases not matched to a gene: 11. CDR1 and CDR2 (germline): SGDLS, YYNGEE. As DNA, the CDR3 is TGTGCCAGCAACCCGGGAGGGGGGCTCTACTACGAGCAGTACTTC. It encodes CASNPGGGLYYEQYF.

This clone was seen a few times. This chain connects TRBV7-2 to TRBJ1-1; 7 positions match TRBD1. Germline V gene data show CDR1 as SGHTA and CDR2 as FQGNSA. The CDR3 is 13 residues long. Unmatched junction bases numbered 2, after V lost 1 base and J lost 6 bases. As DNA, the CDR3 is TGTGCCAGCAGCTTAGGAGGGGGCTCTGAAGCTTTCTTT. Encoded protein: CASSLGGGSEAFF.

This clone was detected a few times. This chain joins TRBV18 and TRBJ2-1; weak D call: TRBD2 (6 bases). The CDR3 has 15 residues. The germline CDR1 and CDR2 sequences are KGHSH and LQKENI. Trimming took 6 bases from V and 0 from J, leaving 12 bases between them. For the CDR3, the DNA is TGTGCCAGCTCCCAGACTAGAAGCTCCTACAATGAGCAGTTCTTC. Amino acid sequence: CASSQTRSSYNEQFF.

CDR3 DNA sequence: TGTGCCAGCAGCTTGGATCACTTGAACACTGAAGCTTTCTTT. It is translated as CASSLDHLNTEAFF. V and J are TRBV5-4 and TRBJ1-1; no firm D call. The CDR3 has 14 residues. Germline CDR1 SGHNT, CDR2 YYREEE (reference sequence). Trimming pared 0 bases from V and 0 bases from J, leaving 6 bases between.

In DNA, the CDR3 is TGCGCCAGCAGCCAAGATGGTCTAGCGGGAGCCGAGCAGTACTTC. This encodes CASSQDGLAGAEQYF. V usage is TRBV4-3 and J usage is TRBJ2-7; 10 positions agree with TRBD2. The trim removed 0 bases at V and 6 bases at J, leaving 5 bases unmatched. CDR1 is LGHNA and CDR2 is YSLEER in the germline V gene. The CDR3 has 15 amino acids.

The CDR3: CASSEWPLYQPQHF. The CDR3 DNA reads as TGTGCCAGCAGTGAATGGCCATTATATCAGCCCCAGCATTTT. This rearrangement joins TRBV2 to TRBJ1-5; D is unclear. The germline gives CDR1 SNHLY, CDR2 FYNNEI. Trimming pared 2 bases from V and 5 bases from J, leaving 10 bases between. CDR3 length equals 14 residues.

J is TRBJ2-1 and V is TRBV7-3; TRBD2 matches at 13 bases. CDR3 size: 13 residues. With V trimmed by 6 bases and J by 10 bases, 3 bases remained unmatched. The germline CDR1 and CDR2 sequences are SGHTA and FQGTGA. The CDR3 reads CASRVGLAGEQFF. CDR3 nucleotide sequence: TGTGCCAGCAGGGTGGGACTAGCGGGGGAGCAGTTCTTC.